This T cell receptor (beta chain) was identified during a study of blood T cell repertoires in COVID-19. The overall study: The origin of the acute and convalescent COVID-19 samples was the United States, Italy and Spain. Sources were T cells, B-cell-depleted T cells, or PBMCs; the material itself was cDNA or gDNA.

As processed by the authors: Amplified reference gene primers provided the basis for estimating nucleated cell counts. The assay was immunoSEQ multiplex PCR, and TCRdb's table has in-frame clones only and misses some. That table furnishes V, J and clone size, whereas the DNA furnished D and trimming. The sample has about 180,000 clones; approximately 85% are singletons. The CDR3 consists of 15 residues. V shed 4 bases, J shed 10 bases, and the junction held 9 bases outside the gene matches. Per the germline V gene, CDR1 is SGHTA and CDR2 is FQGNSA. Sequences were obtained from peripheral blood. This receptor was obtained from a human donor with active or convalescent COVID-19. The donor label of this sample is uncertain. The chain couples TRBV7-2 to TRBJ1-6; TRBD1 aligns across 8 bases. In nucleotides, the CDR3 is TGTGCCAGCAGCTCTCCCGACAGGGGTCGGTCACCCCTCCACTTT. This translates into CASSSPDRGRSPLHF. Full variable domain (remainder filled in from reference TRBV7-2 and TRBJ1-6): GAGVSQSPSNKVTEKGKDVELRCDPISGHTALYWYRQSLGQGLEFLIYFQGNSAPDKSGLPSDRFSAERTGGSVSTLTIQRTQQEDSAVYLCASSSPDRGRSPLHFGNGTRLTVT.